The rows below give T cell receptor beta chains drawn from one sample of a study of T cell responses to AZD1222 COVID-19 vaccine. Using immunoSEQ multiplex PCR, the repertoire was profiled, and TCRdb retains in-frame clones only, with some absent. This repertoire shows approximately 140,000 clones, around 90% found once; its top ten account for approximately 3.4%. Sequencing used peripheral blood, obtained 28 days after the second AZD1222 dose. These receptors were taken from an adult who received the AZD1222 COVID-19 vaccine. CDR3s include the opening cysteine and the closing phenylalanine or tryptophan. A D gene is named only where the DNA matches it firmly. Only part of the rows carry a size: once, few, many, or a class if the clone is expanded.

V gene	J gene	D gene	clone size	CDR3 protein	CDR3 DNA
TRBV27	TRBJ2-1	TRBD2	once	CASSSGTSGYNEQFF	TGTGCCAGCAGTTCCGGGACTAGCGGTTACAATGAGCAGTTCTTC
TRBV28	TRBJ2-1	.	.	CASSLSSGLGSSYNEQFF	TGTGCCAGCAGTTTATCCTCGGGACTGGGTAGCTCCTACAATGAGCAGTTCTTC
TRBV6-5	TRBJ2-1	TRBD2	once	CASSQSTSGTEQFF	TGTGCCAGCAGCCAGTCGACTAGCGGGACTGAGCAGTTCTTC
TRBV30	TRBJ2-7	.	few	CAWSANVYEQYF	TGTGCCTGGAGCGCCAATGTCTACGAGCAGTACTTC
TRBV6-1	TRBJ1-3	.	once	CASSELVGASGNTIYF	TGTGCCAGCAGTGAATTAGTAGGCGCCTCTGGAAACACCATATATTTT
TRBV29-1	TRBJ2-1	.	once	CSVDARPGSLSSYNEQFF	TGCAGCGTTGACGCTAGGCCGGGATCACTTAGCTCCTACAATGAGCAGTTCTTC
TRBV10-1	TRBJ1-1	TRBD1	.	CASSKGQGGTEAFF	TGCGCCAGTTCCAAGGGACAGGGTGGCACTGAAGCTTTCTTT
TRBV7-3	TRBJ1-6	.	few	CASSLIGEDSPLHF	TGTGCCAGCAGCTTAATCGGGGAGGATTCACCCCTCCACTTT
TRBV2	TRBJ2-6	TRBD1	.	CASSGQGASGANVLTF	TGTGCCAGCAGTGGACAGGGGGCCTCTGGGGCCAACGTCCTGACTTTC
TRBV24-1	TRBJ2-3	.	.	CATSDASASDTQYF	TGTGCCACCAGTGATGCTAGCGCATCAGATACGCAGTATTTT
TRBV10-1	TRBJ2-2	TRBD1	.	CASSPRGTGGFTGELFF	TGCGCCAGCAGCCCACGCGGGACAGGGGGCTTCACCGGGGAGCTGTTTTTT
TRBV11-3	TRBJ1-1	.	.	CASSLGQGTEAFF	TGTGCCAGCAGCTTAGGTCAGGGCACTGAAGCTTTCTTT
TRBV28	TRBJ1-4	.	once	CASSSGLTNEKLFF	TGTGCCAGCAGTTCAGGACTAACTAATGAAAAACTGTTTTTT
TRBV5-1	TRBJ2-7	.	.	CASSPEGGGEQYF	TGCGCCAGCAGCCCCGAGGGAGGGGGCGAGCAGTACTTC
TRBV5-4	TRBJ1-2	TRBD1	once	CASSPPRGGTNYGYTF	TGTGCCAGCAGCCCACCCAGGGGGGGGACTAACTATGGCTACACCTTC
TRBV10-1	TRBJ2-2	TRBD2	.	CATGLAATGELFF	TGCGCCACCGGACTAGCGGCCACCGGGGAGCTGTTTTTT
TRBV25-1	TRBJ1-3	.	.	CASSPVGGGNTIYF	TGTGCCAGCAGCCCCGTTGGTGGTGGAAACACCATATATTTT
TRBV29-1	TRBJ2-6	.	.	CSAVGTLSGANVLTF	TGCAGCGCGGTAGGTACTCTCAGCGGGGCCAACGTCCTGACTTTC
TRBV4-2	TRBJ2-3	TRBD2	few	CASSQGLAGADTQYF	TGTGCCAGCAGCCAAGGACTAGCGGGAGCAGATACGCAGTATTTT
TRBV6-5	TRBJ1-2	.	.	CASSFTPNYGYTF	TGTGCCAGCAGTTTCACCCCTAACTATGGCTACACCTTC
TRBV3-1/TRBV3-2	TRBJ1-4	TRBD1	.	CASRRTGGDEKLFF	TGTGCCAGCAGACGTACAGGGGGCGACGAAAAACTGTTTTTT
TRBV5-5	TRBJ1-2	.	.	CASSSSMAYGYTF	TGTGCCAGCAGCTCATCAATGGCCTATGGCTACACCTTC
TRBV2	TRBJ2-3	.	.	CASSVLGVDTQYF	TGTGCCAGCAGTGTCCTTGGGGTCGATACGCAGTATTTT
TRBV29-1	TRBJ2-3	TRBD2	.	CSVEAGGVDTQYF	TGCAGCGTTGAAGCGGGAGGTGTTGATACGCAGTATTTT